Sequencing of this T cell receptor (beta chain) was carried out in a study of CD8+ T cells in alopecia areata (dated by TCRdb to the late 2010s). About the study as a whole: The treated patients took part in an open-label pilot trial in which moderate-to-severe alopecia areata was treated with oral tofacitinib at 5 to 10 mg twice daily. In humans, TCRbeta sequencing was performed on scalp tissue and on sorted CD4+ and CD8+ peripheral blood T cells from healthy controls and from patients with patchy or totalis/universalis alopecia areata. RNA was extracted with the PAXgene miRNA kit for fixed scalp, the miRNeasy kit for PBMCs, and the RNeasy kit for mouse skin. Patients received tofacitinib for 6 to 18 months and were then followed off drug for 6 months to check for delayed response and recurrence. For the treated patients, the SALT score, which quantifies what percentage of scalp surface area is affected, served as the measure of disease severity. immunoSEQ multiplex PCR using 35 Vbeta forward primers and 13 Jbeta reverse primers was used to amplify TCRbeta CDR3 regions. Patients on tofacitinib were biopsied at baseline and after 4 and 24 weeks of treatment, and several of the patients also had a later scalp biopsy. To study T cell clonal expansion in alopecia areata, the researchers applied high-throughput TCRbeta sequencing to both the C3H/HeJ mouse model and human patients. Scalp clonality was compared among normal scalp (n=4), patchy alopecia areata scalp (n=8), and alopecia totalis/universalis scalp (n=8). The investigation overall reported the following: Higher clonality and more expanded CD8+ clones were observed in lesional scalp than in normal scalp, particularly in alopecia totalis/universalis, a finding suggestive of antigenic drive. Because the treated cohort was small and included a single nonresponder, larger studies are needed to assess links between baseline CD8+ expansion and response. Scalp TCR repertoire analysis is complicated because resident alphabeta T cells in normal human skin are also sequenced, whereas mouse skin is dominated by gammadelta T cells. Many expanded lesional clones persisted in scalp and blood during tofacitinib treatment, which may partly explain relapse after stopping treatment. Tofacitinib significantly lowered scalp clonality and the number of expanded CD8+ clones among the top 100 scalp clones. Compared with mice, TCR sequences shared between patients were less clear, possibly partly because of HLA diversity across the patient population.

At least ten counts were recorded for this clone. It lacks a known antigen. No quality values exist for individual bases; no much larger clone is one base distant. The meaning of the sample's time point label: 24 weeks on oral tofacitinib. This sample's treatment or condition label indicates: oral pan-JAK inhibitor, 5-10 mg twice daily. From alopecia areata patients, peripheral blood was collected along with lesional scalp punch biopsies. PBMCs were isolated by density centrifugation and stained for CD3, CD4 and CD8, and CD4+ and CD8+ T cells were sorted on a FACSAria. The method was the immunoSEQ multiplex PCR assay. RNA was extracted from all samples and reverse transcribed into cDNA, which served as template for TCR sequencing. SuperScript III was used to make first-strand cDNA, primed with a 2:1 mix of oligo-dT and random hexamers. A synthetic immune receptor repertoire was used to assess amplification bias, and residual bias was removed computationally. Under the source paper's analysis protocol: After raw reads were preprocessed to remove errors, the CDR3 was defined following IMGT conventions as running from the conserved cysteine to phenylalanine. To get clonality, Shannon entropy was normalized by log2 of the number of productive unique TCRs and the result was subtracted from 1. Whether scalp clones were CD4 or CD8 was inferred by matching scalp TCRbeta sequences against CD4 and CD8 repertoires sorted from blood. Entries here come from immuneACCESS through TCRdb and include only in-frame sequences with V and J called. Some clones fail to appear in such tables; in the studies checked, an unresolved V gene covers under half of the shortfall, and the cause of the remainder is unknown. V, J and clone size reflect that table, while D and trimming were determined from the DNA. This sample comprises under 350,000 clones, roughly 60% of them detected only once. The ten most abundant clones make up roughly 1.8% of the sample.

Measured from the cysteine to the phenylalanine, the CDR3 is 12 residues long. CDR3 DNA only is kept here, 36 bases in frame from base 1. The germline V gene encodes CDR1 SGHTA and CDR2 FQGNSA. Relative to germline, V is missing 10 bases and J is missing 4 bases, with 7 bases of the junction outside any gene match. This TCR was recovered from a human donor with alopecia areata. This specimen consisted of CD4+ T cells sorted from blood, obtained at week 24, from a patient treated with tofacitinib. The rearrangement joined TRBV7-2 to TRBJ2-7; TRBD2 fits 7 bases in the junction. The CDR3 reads CAILREGYEQYF. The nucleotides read TGTGCCATATTGAGGGAGGGGTACGAGCAGTACTTC.